The subject of this entry is one T cell receptor beta chain. No conserved phenylalanine or tryptophan is present at the end of the CDR3, so a read error is the likely explanation. The CDR3 regions of TCR beta were amplified from RNA transcripts. Initially, a first-round RT-PCR of the TCR CDR3 employed the HTBI primer set. TCRdb processed the multiplex PCR reads anew with MiXCR; each CDR3 protein has one entry. The sample shows approximately 610,000 distinct CDR3 sequences, roughly 15% of them seen only once. These data come from a study of T cells in Graves' hyperthyroidism and ophthalmopathy. Sequencing was carried out using blood. This sequence originates from a middle-aged woman with Graves' ophthalmopathy.

The CDR3 DNA reads TGTGCCAGCAAAAAAGGGCCCGGGACAGAGGCCTACGAGCAGTACCTC. This sequence encodes CASKKGPGTEAYEQYL. The chain links TRBV6-4 to TRBJ2-7; TRBD1 aligns across 7 bases. With V trimmed by 7 bases and J by 2 bases, 14 bases remained unmatched. Germline lookup yields CDR1 MRHNA and CDR2 SNTAGT. The CDR3 extends over 16 amino acids.